This T cell receptor (beta chain) is from a study of blood T cell repertoires in COVID-19. Study information: Samples of COVID-19 (acute and convalescent) were obtained from the United States, Italy and Spain.

The sample holds a few counts of this clone. The CDR3 has 15 residues. Trimming took 6 bases from V and 7 from J; bases not matched to a gene: 11. Germline values: CDR1 SNHLY, CDR2 FYNNEI. Authors' data handling: Amplification from reference gene primers served as the basis for estimated nucleated cell counts. Profiled with immunoSEQ multiplex PCR; TCRdb holds only in-frame clones, not every one. For V, J and clone size, that table is used; D and trimming come from the DNA. The sample records about 240,000 clones, about four fifths being singletons. The chain couples TRBV2 to TRBJ1-4; 7 bases fit TRBD1. The receptor's source is a woman older than 75 with acute or convalescent COVID-19. The sample was peripheral blood. In DNA, the CDR3 is TGTGCCAGCAGCGCCGGACAGGCTAGATTTGAAAAACTGTTTTTT. Translated, it gives CASSAGQARFEKLFF.